A selection of T cell receptor beta chains follows, all from one sample in a study of OX40 agonist ivuxolimab in advanced cancers. The assay was immunoSEQ multiplex PCR, and TCRdb's table has in-frame clones only and misses some. There are approximately 50,000 clones in the sample; over 70% occur only once, and around 4.2% lies in the top ten. Sample: CD4+ or CD8+ T cells sorted from blood, taken in a trial of the OX40 agonist ivuxolimab. Receptors were obtained from an adult with an advanced solid tumor such as melanoma, head and neck, liver or kidney cancer. Both conserved end residues are part of each CDR3. A D gene is named only where the DNA matches it firmly. The size entry is marked missing in some rows and otherwise reads once, few, many or a size class.

>NA|TRBJ1-1|few|TRBV18
TGTGCCAGCTCATTTACAGGGCAAGGCACTGAAGCTTTCTTT
CASSFTGQGTEAFF
>TRBD1|TRBJ1-1|NA|TRBV6-4
TGTGCCAGCAAATCTGACAGGGAGGGCACTGAAGCTTTCTTT
CASKSDREGTEAFF
>TRBD1|TRBJ1-2|NA|TRBV5-1
TGCGCCAGCAGCCCCGAGGGAGGGGGCTATGGGGATGGCTACACCTTC
CASSPEGGGYGDGYTF
>TRBD2|TRBJ2-1|NA|TRBV28
TGTGCCAGCAGTCTCTGGACTAGCGGGAGCCCCTACAATGAGCAGTTCTTC
CASSLWTSGSPYNEQFF
>NA|TRBJ2-1|medium-sized|TRBV12-5
TGTGCTAGTGGTTTGCCAAACATACAGGGTAGGTTTACAGGTGAGCAGTTCTTC
CASGLPNIQGRFTGEQFF
>NA|TRBJ1-1|few|TRBV2
TGTGCCAGCAGTACCCTCAGGGAAGGGGCTGAAGCTTTCTTT
CASSTLREGAEAFF
>TRBD1|TRBJ1-2|NA|TRBV19
TGTGCCAGTAGTTCAGGACAGGGGGCCAACTATGGCTACACCTTC
CASSSGQGANYGYTF
>TRBD1|TRBJ2-1|NA|TRBV5-1
TGCGCCAGCAGCCGGGAGACAGGGGTCTACAATGAGCAGTTCTTC
CASSRETGVYNEQFF
>TRBD2|TRBJ2-1|NA|TRBV11-2
TGTGCCAGCAGCTCCGGGACTAGCGGGAGGGTCTACAATGAGCAGTTCTTC
CASSSGTSGRVYNEQFF
>NA|TRBJ1-5|NA|TRBV6-1
TGTGCCAGCAGTGTTTCGGCAGGGGTGAATCAGCCCCAGCATTTT
CASSVSAGVNQPQHF
>NA|TRBJ2-3|NA|TRBV5-1
TGCGCCAGCAGCTTCCGGGACGGCCTCACAGATACGCAGTATTTT
CASSFRDGLTDTQYF
>TRBD1|TRBJ1-1|NA|TRBV6-5
TGTGCCAGCAGTTACACTACAGGGGTGAAGAACACTGAAGCTTTCTTT
CASSYTTGVKNTEAFF
>NA|TRBJ2-7|NA|TRBV6-1
TGTGCCAGCGGGGCGTGGCAGGAAGGGGTCGGGCAGTACTTC
CASGAWQEGVGQYF
>NA|TRBJ1-4|NA|TRBV7-9
TGTGCCAGCAGCCTTATGGGGAATGAAAAACTGTTTTTT
CASSLMGNEKLFF
>NA|TRBJ2-2|NA|TRBV5-1
TGCGCCAGCAGCCAGATGGCCGACACCGGGGAGCTGTTTTTT
CASSQMADTGELFF
>TRBD1|TRBJ1-6|NA|TRBV5-7
TGTGCCAGCAGCTTCCACGGGACAGGGGTAAGGTCACCCCTCCACTTT
CASSFHGTGVRSPLHF
>TRBD2|TRBJ2-2|once|TRBV4-1
TGCACCAGCAGCGGGACCACCTGGGAGGCAGCGAACACCGGGGAGCTGTTTTTT
CTSSGTTWEAANTGELFF
>NA|TRBJ2-1|NA|TRBV7-8
TGTGCCAGCAGCCTCTCGATGAGCTCCTACAATGAGCAGTTCTTC
CASSLSMSSYNEQFF
>NA|TRBJ2-1|NA|TRBV19
TGTGCCAGTAGGCAACAGAGCTCCTACAATGAGCAGTTCTTC
CASRQQSSYNEQFF
>TRBD1|TRBJ1-4|NA|TRBV5-1
TGCGCCAGCAGCTTACCCGGGACAGGGAATGAAAAACTGTTTTTT
CASSLPGTGNEKLFF
>NA|TRBJ1-2|NA|TRBV9
TGTGCCAGCAGCTTTCGACAGGCCGGTGGCTACACCTTC
CASSFRQAGGYTF
>NA|TRBJ2-7|NA|TRBV6-5
TGTGCCAGCAATGACCCCGGGGCTATCTACGAGCAGTACTTC
CASNDPGAIYEQYF